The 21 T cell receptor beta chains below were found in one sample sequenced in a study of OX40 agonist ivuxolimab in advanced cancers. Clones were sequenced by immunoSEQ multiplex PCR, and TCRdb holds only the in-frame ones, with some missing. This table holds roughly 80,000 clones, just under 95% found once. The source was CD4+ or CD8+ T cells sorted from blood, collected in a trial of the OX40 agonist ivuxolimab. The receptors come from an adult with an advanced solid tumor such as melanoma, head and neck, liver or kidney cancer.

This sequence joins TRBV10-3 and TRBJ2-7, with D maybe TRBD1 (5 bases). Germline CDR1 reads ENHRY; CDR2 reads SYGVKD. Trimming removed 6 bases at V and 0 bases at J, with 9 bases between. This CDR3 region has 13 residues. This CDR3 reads CAIRGRSSYEQYF. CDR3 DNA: TGTGCCATCAGGGGGCGCAGCTCCTACGAGCAGTACTTC.

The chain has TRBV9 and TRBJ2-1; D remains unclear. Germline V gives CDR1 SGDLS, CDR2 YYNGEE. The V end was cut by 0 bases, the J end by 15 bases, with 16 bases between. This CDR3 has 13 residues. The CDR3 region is CASSVALASPPFF. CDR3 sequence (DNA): TGTGCCAGCAGCGTAGCTCTTGCCTCCCCCCCGTTCTTC.

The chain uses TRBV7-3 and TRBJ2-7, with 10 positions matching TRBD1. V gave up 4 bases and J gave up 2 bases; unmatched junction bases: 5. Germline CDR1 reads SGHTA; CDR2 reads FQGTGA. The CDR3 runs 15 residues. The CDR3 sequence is CASSSAGTGAYEQYF. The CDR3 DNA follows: TGTGCCAGCAGCTCGGCTGGGACAGGGGCCTACGAGCAGTACTTC.

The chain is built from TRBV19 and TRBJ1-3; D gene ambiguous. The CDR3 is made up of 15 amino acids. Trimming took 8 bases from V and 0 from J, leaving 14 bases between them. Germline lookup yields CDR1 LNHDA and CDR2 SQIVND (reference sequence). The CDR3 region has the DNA TGTGCCAGTCAGCGTCCGGGGAACTCTGGAAACACCATATATTTT. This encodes CASQRPGNSGNTIYF.

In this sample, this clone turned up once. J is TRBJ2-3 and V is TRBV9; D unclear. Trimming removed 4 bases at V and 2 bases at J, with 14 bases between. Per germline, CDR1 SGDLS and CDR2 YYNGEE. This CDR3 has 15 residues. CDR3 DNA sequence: TGTGCCAGCAGCCCTGGAGACTTTATCACAGATACGCAGTATTTT. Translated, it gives CASSPGDFITDTQYF.

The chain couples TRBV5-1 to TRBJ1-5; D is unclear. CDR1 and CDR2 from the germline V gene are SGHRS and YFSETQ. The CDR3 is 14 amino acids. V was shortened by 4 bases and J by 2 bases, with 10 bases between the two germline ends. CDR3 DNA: TGCGCCAGCAGCGAGACCGGGGGCAATCAGCCCCAGCATTTT. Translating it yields CASSETGGNQPQHF.

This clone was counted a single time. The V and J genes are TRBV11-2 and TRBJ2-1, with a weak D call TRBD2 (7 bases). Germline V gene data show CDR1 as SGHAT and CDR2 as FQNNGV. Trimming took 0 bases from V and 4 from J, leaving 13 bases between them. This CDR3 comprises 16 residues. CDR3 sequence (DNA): TGTGCCAGCAGCTTAGATGCCGGGGGGCTTTACAATGAGCAGTTCTTC. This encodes CASSLDAGGLYNEQFF.

For the CDR3, the DNA is TGTGCCAGCAGCTACAGCGGGGCCCAGTACTTC. Protein product: CASSYSGAQYF. V usage is TRBV5-4 and J usage is TRBJ2-5; 7 bases are a match to TRBD2. In germline, CDR1 is SGHNT, CDR2 YYREEE (reference sequence). This CDR3 is built from 11 residues. J gave up 9 bases and V 3 bases, and 2 bases lay outside the gene matches.

The CDR3 DNA is TGTGCCAGCAGCGTAGGACCGGGACTGGATACGCAGTATTTT. It translates to CASSVGPGLDTQYF. The rearrangement uses TRBV9 and TRBJ2-3; tentatively, D is TRBD2 (6 bases). Trimming took off 0 bases at V and 6 bases at J, with 11 bases between the two ends. Germline V gene data show CDR1 as SGDLS and CDR2 as YYNGEE. This CDR3 region has 14 residues.

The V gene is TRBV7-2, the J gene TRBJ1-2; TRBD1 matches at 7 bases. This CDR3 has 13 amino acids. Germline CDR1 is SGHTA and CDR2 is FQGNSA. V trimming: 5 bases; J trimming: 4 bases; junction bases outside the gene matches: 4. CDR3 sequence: CASSPGTAYGYTF. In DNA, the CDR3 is TGTGCCAGCAGCCCCGGGACAGCCTATGGCTACACCTTC.

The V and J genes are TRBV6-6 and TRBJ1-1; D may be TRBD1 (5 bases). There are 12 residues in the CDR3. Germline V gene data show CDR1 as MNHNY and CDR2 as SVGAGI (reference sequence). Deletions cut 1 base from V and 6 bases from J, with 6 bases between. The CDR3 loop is CASSYLGAEAFF. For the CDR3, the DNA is TGTGCCAGCAGTTACTTAGGGGCTGAAGCTTTCTTT.

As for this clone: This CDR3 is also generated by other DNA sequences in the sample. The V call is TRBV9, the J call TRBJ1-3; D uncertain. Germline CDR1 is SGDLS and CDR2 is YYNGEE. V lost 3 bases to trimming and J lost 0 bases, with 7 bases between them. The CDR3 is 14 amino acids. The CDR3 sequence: CASSGQSSGNTIYF. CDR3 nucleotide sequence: TGTGCCAGCAGCGGGCAAAGCTCTGGAAACACCATATATTTT.

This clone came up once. CDR3 residues: CASSLNRSNSPLHF. The DNA of the CDR3 is TGTGCCAGCAGCTTGAACAGGTCTAATTCACCCCTCCACTTT. V usage is TRBV7-3 and J usage is TRBJ1-6, with a tentative D call TRBD1 (5 bases). Trimming took 3 bases from V and 6 from J, leaving 9 bases between them. Germline CDR1 SGHTA, CDR2 FQGTGA. CDR3 length: 14 residues.

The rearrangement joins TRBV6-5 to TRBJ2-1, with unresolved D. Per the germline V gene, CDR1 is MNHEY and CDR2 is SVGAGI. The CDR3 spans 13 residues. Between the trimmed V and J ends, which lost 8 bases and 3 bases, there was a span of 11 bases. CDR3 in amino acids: CASGGDDYNEQFF. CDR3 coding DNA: TGTGCCAGCGGTGGTGACGACTACAATGAGCAGTTCTTC.

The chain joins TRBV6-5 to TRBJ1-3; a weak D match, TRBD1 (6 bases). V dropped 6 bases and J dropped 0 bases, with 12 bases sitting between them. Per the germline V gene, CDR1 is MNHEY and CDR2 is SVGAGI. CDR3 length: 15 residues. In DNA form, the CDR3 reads TGTGCCAGCAGACCCGGACAGAGCTCTGGAAACACCATATATTTT. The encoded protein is CASRPGQSSGNTIYF.

CDR3 loop: CASSAARGQQPQHF. The CDR3, as DNA: TGTGCCAGCAGCGCGGCCAGGGGGCAACAGCCCCAGCATTTT. This chain joins TRBV7-9 and TRBJ1-5, with 8 bases aligning to TRBD1. This CDR3 contains 14 residues. With 5 bases clipped from V and 7 bases from J, the junction kept 7 bases outside the gene matches. Germline V lookup: CDR1 SEHNR, CDR2 FQNEAQ (reference sequence).

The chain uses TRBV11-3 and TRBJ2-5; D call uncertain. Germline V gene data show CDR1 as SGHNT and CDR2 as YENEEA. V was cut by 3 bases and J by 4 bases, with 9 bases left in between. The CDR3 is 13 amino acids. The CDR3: CASSLYHRETQYF. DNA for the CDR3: TGTGCCAGCAGCTTGTATCACAGAGAGACCCAGTACTTC.

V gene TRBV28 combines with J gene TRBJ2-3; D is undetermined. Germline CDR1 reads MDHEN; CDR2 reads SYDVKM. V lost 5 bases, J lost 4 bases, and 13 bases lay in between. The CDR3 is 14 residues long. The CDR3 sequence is CASSRLGIADTQYF. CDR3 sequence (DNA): TGTGCCAGCAGTCGCTTAGGTATAGCAGATACGCAGTATTTT.

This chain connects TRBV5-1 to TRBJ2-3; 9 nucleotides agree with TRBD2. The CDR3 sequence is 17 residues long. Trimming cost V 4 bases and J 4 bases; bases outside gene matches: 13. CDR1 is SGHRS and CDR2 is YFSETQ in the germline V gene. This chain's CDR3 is CASSPPLRGGAADTQYF. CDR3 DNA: TGCGCCAGCAGCCCACCCTTACGCGGGGGGGCCGCAGATACGCAGTATTTT.

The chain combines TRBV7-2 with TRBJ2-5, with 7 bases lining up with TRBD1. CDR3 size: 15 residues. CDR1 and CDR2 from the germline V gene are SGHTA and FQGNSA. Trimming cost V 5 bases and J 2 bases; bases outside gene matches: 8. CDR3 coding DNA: TGTGCCAGCAGCAAAACGGGGACAGTTCAAGAGACCCAGTACTTC. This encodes CASSKTGTVQETQYF.

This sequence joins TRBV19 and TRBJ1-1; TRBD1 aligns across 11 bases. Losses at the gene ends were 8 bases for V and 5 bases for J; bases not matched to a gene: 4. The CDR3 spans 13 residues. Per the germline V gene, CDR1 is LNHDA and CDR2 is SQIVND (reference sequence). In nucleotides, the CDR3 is TGTGCCAGTTGGACAGGGGGCGGGACTGAAGCTTTCTTT. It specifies CASWTGGGTEAFF. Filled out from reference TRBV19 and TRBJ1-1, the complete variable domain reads DGGITQSPKYLFRKEGQNVTLSCEQNLNHDAMYWYRQDPGQGLRLIYYSQIVNDFQKGDIAEGYSVSREKKESFPLTVTSAQKNPTAFYLCASWTGGGTEAFFGQGTRLTVV.